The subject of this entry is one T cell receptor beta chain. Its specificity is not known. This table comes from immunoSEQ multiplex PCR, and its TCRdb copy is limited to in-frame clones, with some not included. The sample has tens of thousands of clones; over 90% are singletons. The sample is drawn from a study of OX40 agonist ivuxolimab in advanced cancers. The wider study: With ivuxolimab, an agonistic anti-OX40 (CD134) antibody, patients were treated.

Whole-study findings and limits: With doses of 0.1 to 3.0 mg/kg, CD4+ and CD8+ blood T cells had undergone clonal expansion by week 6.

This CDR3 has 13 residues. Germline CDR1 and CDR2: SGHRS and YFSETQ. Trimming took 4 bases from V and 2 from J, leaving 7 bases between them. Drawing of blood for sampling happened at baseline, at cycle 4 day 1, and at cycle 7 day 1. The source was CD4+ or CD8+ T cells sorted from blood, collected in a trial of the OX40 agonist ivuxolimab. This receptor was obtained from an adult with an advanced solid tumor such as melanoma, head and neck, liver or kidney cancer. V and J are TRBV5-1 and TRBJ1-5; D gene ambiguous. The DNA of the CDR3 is TGCGCCAGCAGCGAGGACGGCAATCAGCCCCAGCATTTT. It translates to CASSEDGNQPQHF.